These 14 T cell receptor beta chains came from one sample sequenced in a study of cytomegalovirus exposure and HLA in healthy donors. PCR used 60 Vbeta primers and 13 Jbeta primers. Sequenced by immunoSEQ multiplex PCR; TCRdb stores in-frame clones only, minus some. The sample shows under 200,000 clones, about four fifths of them seen only once. Input material: PBMCs. These TCRs come from a girl between 10 and 17 years old in good health and CMV-seropositive.

The rearrangement joins TRBV28 to TRBJ2-5; TRBD2 aligns across 7 bases. Looked up from germline, CDR1 is MDHEN and CDR2 is SYDVKM. The CDR3 is made up of 16 amino acids. The junction had 10 bases not matched to a gene; V was cut back by 4 bases and J by 2 bases. CDR3 residues: CASSSLRESWQETQYF. CDR3 sequence (DNA): TGTGCCAGCAGTTCCCTGCGGGAGTCTTGGCAAGAGACCCAGTACTTC.

V is TRBV2 and J is TRBJ2-7, with 9 bases identical to TRBD2. J gave up 3 bases and V 3 bases, and 9 bases lay outside the gene matches. Germline V gene sequence: CDR1 SNHLY, CDR2 FYNNEI. This CDR3 comprises 16 residues. This CDR3 reads CASSDQGGRAVYEQYF. The CDR3 coding sequence is TGTGCCAGCAGTGATCAGGGCGGGAGGGCCGTCTACGAGCAGTACTTC.

The chain recombines TRBV27 with TRBJ2-7; 13 bases line up with TRBD2. This CDR3 has 14 amino acids. J lost 7 bases, V lost 3 bases, and 3 bases had no gene match. Germline V gives CDR1 MNHEY, CDR2 SMNVEV (reference sequence). The CDR3 here is CASSFSGLAGEQYF. The CDR3, as DNA: TGTGCCAGCAGTTTTTCGGGACTAGCGGGGGAGCAGTACTTC.

This clone occurred a few times. The chain recombines TRBV18 with TRBJ2-1, with 8 bases matching TRBD2. V was pared by 0 bases and J by 5 bases, with 6 bases of the junction left unmatched. The length of the CDR3 is 16 residues. Germline lookup yields CDR1 KGHSH and CDR2 LQKENI. The CDR3 loop reads CASSPPQRGSNNEQFF. CDR3 DNA sequence: TGTGCCAGCTCACCACCCCAGCGGGGGTCCAACAATGAGCAGTTCTTC.

This clone showed up just a few times. This chain connects TRBV5-4 to TRBJ1-2; D is possibly TRBD1 (5 bases). Per germline, CDR1 SGHNT and CDR2 YYREEE (reference sequence). The CDR3 is made up of 13 amino acids. The germline V and J ends were trimmed by 7 bases and 3 bases, with 13 bases remaining between them. The CDR3 DNA follows: TGTGCCAGCTTCCCTAGGGGTTACTATGGCTACACCTTC. This codes for CASFPRGYYGYTF.

V and J are TRBV9 and TRBJ2-1; 9 positions match TRBD2. The CDR3 has 15 amino acids. V dropped 1 base and J dropped 9; count of bases not matched to a gene: 8. Germline V lookup: CDR1 SGDLS, CDR2 YYNGEE. The CDR3 protein is CASSVISGRGSEQFF. The CDR3 DNA is TGTGCCAGCAGCGTAATTAGCGGGAGAGGGAGTGAGCAGTTCTTC.

This chain uses TRBV7-2 with TRBJ2-3; 8 nucleotides match TRBD2. Per the germline V gene, CDR1 is SGHTA and CDR2 is FQGNSA. J was trimmed by 4 bases and V by 11 bases; bases with no gene match: 14. This CDR3 comprises 15 residues. CDR3 protein: CAGGGGGYTSDTQYF. The DNA for the CDR3 is TGTGCCGGGGGGGGCGGGGGGTATACCTCAGATACGCAGTATTTT.

V is TRBV6-5 and J is TRBJ2-7, with TRBD2 identical over 7 bases. This CDR3 comprises 13 residues. Germline CDR1 is MNHEY and CDR2 is SVGAGI. Losses at the gene ends were 5 bases for V and 6 bases for J; bases not matched to a gene: 7. Here the CDR3 DNA reads TGTGCCAGCAGTGAGGGACTACAATCCGAGCAGTACTTC. It codes for CASSEGLQSEQYF.

CDR3 region: CASSFGAGGGEQFF. CDR3 nucleotides: TGCGCCAGCAGCTTTGGAGCGGGAGGGGGAGAGCAGTTCTTC. The chain joins TRBV5-1 to TRBJ2-1; 10 nucleotides agree with TRBD2. The CDR3 totals 14 residues. J lost 10 bases, V lost 2 bases, and 6 bases had no gene match. Germline V gene sequence: CDR1 SGHRS, CDR2 YFSETQ.

The chain combines TRBV7-2 with TRBJ1-1; 7 bases are shared with TRBD1. After removal of 8 bases from V and 5 bases from J, the junction contained 8 bases not matched to a gene. CDR1 SGHTA and CDR2 FQGNSA come from the germline V gene. The CDR3 runs to 13 residues. The DNA for the CDR3 is TGTGCCAGCGGGACAGATCCTGGGACTGAAGCTTTCTTT. It yields the protein CASGTDPGTEAFF.

This clone has a single count. The V gene is TRBV11-2, the J gene TRBJ2-7; TRBD1 matches 8 bases. The CDR3 length is 18 residues. V gave up 1 base and J gave up 1 base; unmatched junction bases: 12. CDR1 is SGHAT and CDR2 is FQNNGV in the germline V gene. CDR3 sequence: CASSLVPRQGRMSYEQYF. The CDR3 bases are TGTGCCAGCAGCTTAGTACCGAGACAGGGGAGAATGTCCTACGAGCAGTACTTC.

The rearrangement uses TRBV6-5 and TRBJ1-1; maybe TRBD1 (6 bases). Germline CDR1 MNHEY, CDR2 SVGAGI. V gave up 7 bases and J gave up 0 bases, with 15 bases separating them. CDR3 length equals 15 residues. CDR3 nucleotides: TGTGCCAGCAATCAGGGGTACAGGATGAACACTGAAGCTTTCTTT. Translated: CASNQGYRMNTEAFF.

The chain couples TRBV7-6 to TRBJ2-5, with TRBD2 matching over 9 bases. Germline trimming cut 1 base from V and 4 bases from J; bases unmatched to any gene: 7. The CDR3 contains 16 residues. Germline values: CDR1 SGHVS, CDR2 FNYEAQ. The CDR3 reads CASSLDWRGGGETQYF. The CDR3 DNA is TGTGCCAGCAGCTTAGATTGGCGGGGGGGCGGAGAGACCCAGTACTTC.

As concerns this clone: The same CDR3 can be traced to other DNA sequences in this sample. This chain links TRBV18 with TRBJ1-1; the match to TRBD1 covers 7 bases. V lost 2 bases, J lost 4 bases, and 4 bases stayed unmatched. Germline V lookup: CDR1 KGHSH, CDR2 LQKENI. The CDR3 has 14 residues. The CDR3 protein is CASSPGQGGTEAFF. The CDR3 nucleotides are TGTGCCAGCTCACCAGGCCAGGGGGGCACTGAAGCTTTCTTT.